This record concerns one T cell receptor beta chain sequence. This specimen comes from a study of blood T cell repertoires in COVID-19. Overall study context: T cells, B-cell-depleted T cells, or PBMCs provided the cDNA or gDNA that served as material.

In Seattle, patients joined the study during active infection and were tracked longitudinally. The CDR3 is 15 amino acids. Trimming left V 3 bases short and J 7 bases short, with 13 bases between. CDR1 MDHEN and CDR2 SYDVKM come from the germline V gene. In the original analysis: How many nucleated cells were present was estimated from reference gene primer amplification. The repertoire was sequenced with immunoSEQ multiplex PCR; TCRdb's copy has only in-frame clones and lacks some. Clone size and the V and J calls come from that table; the DNA yielded D and trimming. This table holds over 150,000 clones, around 87% found once.

Sequenced: peripheral blood. This clonotype was obtained from a man between 60 and 70 years old with COVID-19, enrolled during active disease. The chain is built from TRBV28 and TRBJ1-6, with D uncertain. The CDR3 protein is CASSFYGGRNSPLHF. CDR3 DNA: TGTGCCAGCAGTTTTTACGGAGGTAGGAATTCACCCCTCCACTTT.